The rows below give T cell receptor beta chains drawn from one sample of a study of T cell repertoires in cytomegalovirus infection. TCRdb passed the reads through MiXCR, listing each CDR3 protein once. The repertoire includes 250,000 or so distinct CDR3 sequences, less than 9.5% of them detected once, and more than 12% sits in the top ten. Sample: PBMCs. All receptors come from a human donor in good health (CMV status not recorded). Some clones in this sample may be carry-over from other donors' samples. CDR3s include the opening cysteine and the closing phenylalanine or tryptophan. Each record gives: clone size, V gene, D gene, J gene, CDR3 DNA, CDR3 protein. D genes are given only for firm matches. Part of the rows lack a size; the others show once, few, many or a class for expanded clones.

size: few; V: TRBV12-5; D: TRBD1; J: TRBJ1-5; DNA: TGTGCTAGTGGGGCGGGACAGGTTAATCAGCCCCAGCATTTT; CDR3: CASGAGQVNQPQHF
size: many; V: TRBV19; D: TRBD1; J: TRBJ1-2; DNA: TGTGCCAGTAGCGAAAGGCAGGGACAGGGGCCGGGAGGCTATGGCTACACCTTC; CDR3: CASSERQGQGPGGYGYTF
size: many; V: TRBV12-3/TRBV12-4; D: NA; J: TRBJ1-5; DNA: TGTGCCAGCGGAACTCACGGTGAGCCCCAGCATTTT; CDR3: CASGTHGEPQHF
size: few; V: TRBV11-2; D: TRBD2; J: TRBJ2-5; DNA: TGTGCCAGCGACCTATCTAGCGGGAGCCGGGAGACCCAGTACTTC; CDR3: CASDLSSGSRETQYF
size: few; V: TRBV6-2/TRBV6-3; D: TRBD1; J: TRBJ2-6; DNA: TGTGCCAGCAGCCAGGGGGCTCTTACCTCTGGGGCCAACGTCCTGACTTTC; CDR3: CASSQGALTSGANVLTF
size: NA; V: TRBV5-1; D: TRBD1; J: TRBJ2-2; DNA: TGCGCCAGCAGCGCCGGACAGGGGAACACCGGGGAGCTGTTTTTT; CDR3: CASSAGQGNTGELFF
size: many; V: TRBV20-1; D: NA; J: TRBJ2-3; DNA: TGCAGTGCCCCTCTAGCGCTTCTGACAGATACGCAGTATTTT; CDR3: CSAPLALLTDTQYF
size: many; V: TRBV19; D: NA; J: TRBJ1-5; DNA: TGTGCCAGTAGGACCAGGGTAATGAGCAATCAGCCCCAGCATTTT; CDR3: CASRTRVMSNQPQHF
size: many; V: TRBV12-3/TRBV12-4; D: TRBD2; J: TRBJ2-7; DNA: TGTGCCAGCAGTTTATGGGCGCCGAGGGGACTACACTACGAGCAGTACTTC; CDR3: CASSLWAPRGLHYEQYF
size: NA; V: TRBV28; D: TRBD1; J: TRBJ1-1; DNA: TGTGCCAGCAGTTTGGGAGGGGGCGGTGCACGGAACACTGAAGCTTTCTTT; CDR3: CASSLGGGGARNTEAFF
size: NA; V: TRBV7-7; D: NA; J: TRBJ2-7; DNA: TGTGCCAGCAGCCCGGAAGGGACCTACGAGCAGTACTTC; CDR3: CASSPEGTYEQYF
size: many; V: TRBV7-8; D: TRBD1; J: TRBJ1-1; DNA: TGTGCCAGCAGCCGAAGTCCCGGGACAGGGTTGGAAGCTTTCTTT; CDR3: CASSRSPGTGLEAFF
size: NA; V: TRBV19; D: NA; J: TRBJ1-6; DNA: TGTGCCAGTTCAGGGGCGAGCTCCTATAATTCACCCCTCCACTTT; CDR3: CASSGASSYNSPLHF
size: many; V: TRBV7-2; D: NA; J: TRBJ2-2; DNA: TGTGCCAGCAGCTCGCGTATATCAGCGGGTTCCGGGGAGCTGTTTTTT; CDR3: CASSSRISAGSGELFF
size: NA; V: TRBV20-1; D: NA; J: TRBJ1-5; DNA: TGCAGTGCTAGAGCCCGACAGGTCAGCAATCAGCCCCAGCATTTT; CDR3: CSARARQVSNQPQHF
size: many; V: TRBV6-2/TRBV6-3; D: NA; J: TRBJ1-6; DNA: TGTGCCAGCAGTTACAGCAGGGTGGAGAATTCACCCCTCCACTTT; CDR3: CASSYSRVENSPLHF
size: many; V: TRBV7-2; D: TRBD1; J: TRBJ1-2; DNA: TGTGCCAGCAGCTCCCGGACAGGGGGCGAGAAGGGCTACACCTTC; CDR3: CASSSRTGGEKGYTF
size: many; V: TRBV7-2; D: NA; J: TRBJ2-7; DNA: TGTGCCAGCAGCTTAGGTTCGGGTGTCTCCTACGAGCAGTACTTC; CDR3: CASSLGSGVSYEQYF
size: few; V: TRBV7-2; D: NA; J: TRBJ1-5; DNA: TGTGCCAGCAGGCTCCGCGGGGGGGGGGGCAGCAACCAGCCCCAGCATTTT; CDR3: CASRLRGGGGSNQPQHF
size: NA; V: TRBV9; D: NA; J: TRBJ2-3; DNA: TGTGCCAGCAGCGAAAGAATGAACACAGATACGCAGTATTTT; CDR3: CASSERMNTDTQYF
size: NA; V: TRBV20-1; D: TRBD2; J: TRBJ2-7; DNA: TGCAGTGCTCCCGGCCTGGCTATAGCGGGAAGTACCTACGAGCAGTACTTC; CDR3: CSAPGLAIAGSTYEQYF
size: NA; V: TRBV7-9; D: NA; J: TRBJ2-1; DNA: TGTGCCAGCAGCGCCCGTAGCGACATCCCGTTTAATGAGCAGTTCTTC; CDR3: CASSARSDIPFNEQFF
size: many; V: TRBV4-3; D: NA; J: TRBJ1-1; DNA: TGCGCCAGCAGCCAAGGGACCGCTGGCACTGAAGCTTTCTTT; CDR3: CASSQGTAGTEAFF
size: many; V: TRBV11-3; D: NA; J: TRBJ2-1; DNA: TGTGCCAGCAGCCCTTGGGACACCCTCGATGAGCAGTTCTTC; CDR3: CASSPWDTLDEQFF
size: many; V: TRBV7-8; D: NA; J: TRBJ2-7; DNA: TGTGCCAGCAGCTTAGCCGCTAGGAACTACGAGCAGTACTTC; CDR3: CASSLAARNYEQYF
size: NA; V: TRBV7-2; D: TRBD1; J: TRBJ2-7; DNA: TGTGCCAGCAGCTTAGTACAGGGGGAGCAGTACTTC; CDR3: CASSLVQGEQYF
size: NA; V: TRBV15; D: TRBD2; J: TRBJ2-3; DNA: TGTGCCACCAGCAGAGATGGGGCTAGCGGGAGATCAGATACGCAGTATTTT; CDR3: CATSRDGASGRSDTQYF
size: many; V: TRBV7-2; D: TRBD1; J: TRBJ2-4; DNA: TGTGCCAGCAGTCCAGACAGGGGGTTCGTCAAAAACATTCAGTACTTC; CDR3: CASSPDRGFVKNIQYF
size: NA; V: TRBV20-1; D: NA; J: TRBJ1-5; DNA: TGCAGTGCTAGGAGGGGGAACAATCAGCCCCAGCATTTT; CDR3: CSARRGNNQPQHF
size: many; V: TRBV7-2; D: NA; J: TRBJ2-2; DNA: TGTGCCAGCAGCTTAGGACCTCCGGGCACCGGGGAGCTGTTTTTT; CDR3: CASSLGPPGTGELFF
size: few; V: TRBV28; D: NA; J: TRBJ2-7; DNA: TGTGCCAGCAGGCTGACAGTACACTACGAGCAGTACTTC; CDR3: CASRLTVHYEQYF
size: many; V: TRBV7-2; D: NA; J: TRBJ2-4; DNA: TGTGCCAGCAGTTTAAATCTCGTAAAAAACATTCAGTACTTC; CDR3: CASSLNLVKNIQYF
size: many; V: TRBV20-1; D: NA; J: TRBJ2-3; DNA: TGCAGTGCTAGAGGGGAGGGGGTCGTGGATACGCAGTATTTT; CDR3: CSARGEGVVDTQYF
size: NA; V: TRBV4-3; D: TRBD2; J: TRBJ2-7; DNA: TGCGCCAGCAGCCAGGGTACTACGGGACTAGCGGGGTTTAGGAGCTCCTACGAGCAGTACTTC; CDR3: CASSQGTTGLAGFRSSYEQYF
size: few; V: TRBV12-5; D: TRBD2; J: TRBJ2-3; DNA: TGTGCTAGTGGTTTTCGACTAGCGGGGACCACAGATACGCAGTATTTT; CDR3: CASGFRLAGTTDTQYF
size: many; V: TRBV6-2/TRBV6-3; D: TRBD2; J: TRBJ2-4; DNA: TGTGCCAGCAGTTCCCCTCGCGGGGGGGCTTCCAAAAACATTCAGTACTTC; CDR3: CASSSPRGGASKNIQYF
size: many; V: TRBV5-1; D: TRBD1; J: TRBJ1-3; DNA: TGCGCCAGCAGCCCGGGACAGAGCTCTGGAAACACCATATATTTT; CDR3: CASSPGQSSGNTIYF
size: few; V: TRBV19; D: NA; J: TRBJ1-1; DNA: TGTGCCAGTAAAACCTCCGCCCGCATGAACACTGAAGCTTTCTTT; CDR3: CASKTSARMNTEAFF
size: many; V: TRBV5-4; D: NA; J: TRBJ2-2; DNA: TGTGCCAGCAGCTTGTTCATCGGAAACACCGGGGAGCTGTTTTTT; CDR3: CASSLFIGNTGELFF
size: NA; V: TRBV5-4; D: NA; J: TRBJ2-1; DNA: TGTGCCAGCAGCTCCGAAAGGAGGGGTGAGCAGTTCTTC; CDR3: CASSSERRGEQFF
size: NA; V: TRBV27; D: NA; J: TRBJ1-1; DNA: TGTGCCAGCAGTGCCTCCCGGGGAGGGCAGAACACTGAAGCTTTCTTT; CDR3: CASSASRGGQNTEAFF